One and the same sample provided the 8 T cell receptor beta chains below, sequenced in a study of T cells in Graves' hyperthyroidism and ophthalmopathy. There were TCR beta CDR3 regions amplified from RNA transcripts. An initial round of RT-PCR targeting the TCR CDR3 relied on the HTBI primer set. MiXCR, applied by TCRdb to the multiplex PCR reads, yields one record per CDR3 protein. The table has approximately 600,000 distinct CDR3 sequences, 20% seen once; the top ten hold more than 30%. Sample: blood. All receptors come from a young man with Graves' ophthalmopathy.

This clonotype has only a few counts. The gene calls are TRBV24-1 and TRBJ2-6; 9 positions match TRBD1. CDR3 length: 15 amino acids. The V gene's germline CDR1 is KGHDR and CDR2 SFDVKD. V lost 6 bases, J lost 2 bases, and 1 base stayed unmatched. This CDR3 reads CATSRQGAGANVLTF. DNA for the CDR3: TGTGCCACCAGTAGACAGGGGGCTGGGGCCAACGTCCTGACTTTC.

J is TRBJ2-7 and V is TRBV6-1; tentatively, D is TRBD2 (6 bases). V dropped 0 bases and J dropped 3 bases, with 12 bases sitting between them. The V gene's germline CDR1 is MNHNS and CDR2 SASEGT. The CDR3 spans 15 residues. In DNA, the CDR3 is TGTGCCAGCAGTGAAGCGCGGGATAGCGGCTACGAGCAGTACTTC. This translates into CASSEARDSGYEQYF.

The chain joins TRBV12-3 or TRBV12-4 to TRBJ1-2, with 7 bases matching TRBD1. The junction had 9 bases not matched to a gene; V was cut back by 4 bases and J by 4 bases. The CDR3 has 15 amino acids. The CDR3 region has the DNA TGTGCCAGCAGTTCCATCACAGGGGTTAGCTATGGCTACACCTTC. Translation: CASSSITGVSYGYTF.

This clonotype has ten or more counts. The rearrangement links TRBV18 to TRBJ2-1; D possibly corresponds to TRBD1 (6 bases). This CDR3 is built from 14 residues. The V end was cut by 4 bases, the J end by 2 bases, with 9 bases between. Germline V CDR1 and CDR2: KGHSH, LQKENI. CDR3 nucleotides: TGTGCCAGCTCACGGGACACTACCTACAATGAGCAGTTCTTC. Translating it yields CASSRDTTYNEQFF.

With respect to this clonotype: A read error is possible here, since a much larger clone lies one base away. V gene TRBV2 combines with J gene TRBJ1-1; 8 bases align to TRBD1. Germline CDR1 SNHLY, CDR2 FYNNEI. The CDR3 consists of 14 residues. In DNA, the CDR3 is TGTGACAGCAGGGTTGGACAGGGAAACACTGAAGCTTTCTTT. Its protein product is CDSRVGQGNTEAFF. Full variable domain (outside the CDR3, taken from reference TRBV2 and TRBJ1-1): EPEVTQTPSHQVTQMGQEVILRCVPISNHLYFYWYRQILGQKVEFLVSFYNNEISEKSEIFDDQFSVERPDGSNFTLKIRSTKLEDSAMYFCDSRVGQGNTEAFFGQGTRLTVV.

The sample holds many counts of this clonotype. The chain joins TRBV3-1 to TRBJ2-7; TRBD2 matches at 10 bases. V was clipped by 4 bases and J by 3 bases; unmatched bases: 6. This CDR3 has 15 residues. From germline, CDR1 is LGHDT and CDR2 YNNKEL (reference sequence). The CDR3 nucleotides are TGTGCCAGCAGCCCCCGGGCTAGCGGGAGCTACGAGCAGTACTTC. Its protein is CASSPRASGSYEQYF.

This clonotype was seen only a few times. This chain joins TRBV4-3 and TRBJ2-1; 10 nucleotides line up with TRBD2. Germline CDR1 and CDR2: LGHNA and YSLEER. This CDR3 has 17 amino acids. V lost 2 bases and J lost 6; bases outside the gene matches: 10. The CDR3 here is CASSQFPLAGGPNEQFF. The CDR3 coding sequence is TGCGCCAGCAGCCAATTCCCCTTAGCGGGAGGTCCCAATGAGCAGTTCTTC.

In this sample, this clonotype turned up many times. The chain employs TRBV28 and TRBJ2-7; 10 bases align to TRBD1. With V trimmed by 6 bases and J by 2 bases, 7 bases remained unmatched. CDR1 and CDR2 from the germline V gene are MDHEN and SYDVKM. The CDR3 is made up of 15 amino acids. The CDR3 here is CASSPRDRGPYEQYF. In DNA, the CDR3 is TGTGCCAGCAGCCCCCGGGACAGGGGACCCTACGAGCAGTACTTC.